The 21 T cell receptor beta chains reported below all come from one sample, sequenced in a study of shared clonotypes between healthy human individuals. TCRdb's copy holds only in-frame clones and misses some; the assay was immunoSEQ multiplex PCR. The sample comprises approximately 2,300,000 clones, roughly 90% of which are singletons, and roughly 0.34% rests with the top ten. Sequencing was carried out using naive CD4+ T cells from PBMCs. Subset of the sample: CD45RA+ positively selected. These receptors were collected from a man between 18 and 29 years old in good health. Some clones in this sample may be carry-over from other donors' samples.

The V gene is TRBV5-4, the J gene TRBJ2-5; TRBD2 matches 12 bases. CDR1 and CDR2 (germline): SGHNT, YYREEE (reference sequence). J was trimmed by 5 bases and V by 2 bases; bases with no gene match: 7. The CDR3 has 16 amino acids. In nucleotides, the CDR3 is TGTGCCAGCAGCTTACTAGCGGGAGGCCGTCTTGAGACCCAGTACTTC. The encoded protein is CASSLLAGGRLETQYF.

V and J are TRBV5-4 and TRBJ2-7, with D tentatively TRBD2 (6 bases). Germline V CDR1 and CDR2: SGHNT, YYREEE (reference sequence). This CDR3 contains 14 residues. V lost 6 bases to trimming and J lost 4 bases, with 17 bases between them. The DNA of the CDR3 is TGTGCCAGCACCCCGGGGTTAGCGGAATACGAGCAGTACTTC. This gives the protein CASTPGLAEYEQYF.

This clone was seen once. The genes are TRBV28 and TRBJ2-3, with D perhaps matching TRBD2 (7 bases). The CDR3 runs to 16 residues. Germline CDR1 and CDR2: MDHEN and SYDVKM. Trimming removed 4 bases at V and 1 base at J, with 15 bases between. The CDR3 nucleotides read TGTGCCAGCAGTTCGGGGGGCATTTCAGGCACAGATACGCAGTATTTT. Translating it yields CASSSGGISGTDTQYF.

The CDR3 region has the DNA TGTGCCAGCTCTCAACGACAGGGAGGGGAAAAACTGTTTTTT. It encodes CASSQRQGGEKLFF. The rearrangement links TRBV18 to TRBJ1-4, with 7 nucleotides matching TRBD1. The CDR3 is made up of 14 amino acids. The germline CDR1 and CDR2 sequences are KGHSH and LQKENI. Trimming took 6 bases from V and 8 from J; bases not matched to a gene: 9. The full variable domain, its missing parts supplied by reference TRBV18 and TRBJ1-4, is NAGVMQNPRHLVRRRGQEARLRCSPMKGHSHVYWYRQLPEEGLKFMVYLQKENIIDESGMPKERFSAEFPKEGPSILRIQQVVRGDSAAYFCASSQRQGGEKLFFGSGTQLSVL.

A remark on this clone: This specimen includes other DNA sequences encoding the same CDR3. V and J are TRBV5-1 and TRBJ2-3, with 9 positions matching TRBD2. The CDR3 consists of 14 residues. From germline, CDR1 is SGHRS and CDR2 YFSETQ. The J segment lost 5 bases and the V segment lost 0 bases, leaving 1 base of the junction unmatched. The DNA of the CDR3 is TGCGCCAGCAGCTTGGTAGCGGGGGAAGATACGCAGTATTTT. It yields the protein CASSLVAGEDTQYF.

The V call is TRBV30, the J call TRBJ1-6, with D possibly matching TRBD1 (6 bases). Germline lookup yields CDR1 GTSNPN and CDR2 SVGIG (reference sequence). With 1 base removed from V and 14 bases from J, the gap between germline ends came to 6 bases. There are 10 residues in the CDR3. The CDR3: CAWSEGALHF. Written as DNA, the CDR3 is TGTGCCTGGAGTGAGGGGGCCCTCCACTTT.

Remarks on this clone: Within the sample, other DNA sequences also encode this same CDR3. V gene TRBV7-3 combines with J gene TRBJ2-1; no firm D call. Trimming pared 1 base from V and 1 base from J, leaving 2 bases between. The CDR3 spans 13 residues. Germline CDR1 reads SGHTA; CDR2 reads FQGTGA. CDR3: CASSLNSYNEQFF. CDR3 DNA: TGTGCCAGCAGCTTAAATTCCTACAATGAGCAGTTCTTC.

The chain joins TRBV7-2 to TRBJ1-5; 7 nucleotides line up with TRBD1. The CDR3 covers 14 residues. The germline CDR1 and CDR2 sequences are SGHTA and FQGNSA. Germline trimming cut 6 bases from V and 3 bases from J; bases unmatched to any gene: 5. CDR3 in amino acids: CASSLTGNNQPQHF. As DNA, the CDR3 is TGTGCCAGCAGTCTGACAGGGAACAATCAGCCCCAGCATTTT.

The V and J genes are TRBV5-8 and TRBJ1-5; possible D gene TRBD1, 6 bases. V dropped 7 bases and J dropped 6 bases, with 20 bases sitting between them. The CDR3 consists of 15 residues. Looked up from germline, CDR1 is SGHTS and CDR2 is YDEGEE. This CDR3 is CASLMSTGLGQPQHF. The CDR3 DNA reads TGTGCCAGCTTAATGTCCACAGGGCTAGGTCAGCCCCAGCATTTT.

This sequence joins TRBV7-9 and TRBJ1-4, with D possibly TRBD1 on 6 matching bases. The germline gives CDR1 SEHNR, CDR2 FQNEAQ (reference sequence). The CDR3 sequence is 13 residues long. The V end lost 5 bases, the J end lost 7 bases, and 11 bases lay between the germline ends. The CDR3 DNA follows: TGTGCCAGCAGCCCCTGGACAGCTGAAAAACTGTTTTTT. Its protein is CASSPWTAEKLFF. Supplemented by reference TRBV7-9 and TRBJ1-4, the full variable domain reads DTGVSQNPRHKITKRGQNVTFRCDPISEHNRLYWYRQTLGQGPEFLTYFQNEAQLEKSRLLSDRFSAERPKGSFSTLEIQRTEQGDSAMYLCASSPWTAEKLFFGSGTQLSVL.

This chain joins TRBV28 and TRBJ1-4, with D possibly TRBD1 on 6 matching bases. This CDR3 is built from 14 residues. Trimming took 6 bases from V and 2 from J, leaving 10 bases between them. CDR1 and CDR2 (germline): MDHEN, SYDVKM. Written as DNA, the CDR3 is TGTGCCAGCAGCACGGACAGTACTAATGAAAAACTGTTTTTT. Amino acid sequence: CASSTDSTNEKLFF.

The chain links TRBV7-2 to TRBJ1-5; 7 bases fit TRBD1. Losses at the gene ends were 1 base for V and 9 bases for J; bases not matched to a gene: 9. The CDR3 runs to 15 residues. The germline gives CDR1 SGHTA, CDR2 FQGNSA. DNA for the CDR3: TGTGCCAGCAGCTTAGTGGGAGGGGGCCTGTGGCCCCAGCATTTT. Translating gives CASSLVGGGLWPQHF.

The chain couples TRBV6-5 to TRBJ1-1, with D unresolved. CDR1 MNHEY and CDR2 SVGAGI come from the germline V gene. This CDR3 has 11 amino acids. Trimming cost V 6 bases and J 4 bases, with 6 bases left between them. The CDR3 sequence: CASRGTTEAFF. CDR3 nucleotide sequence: TGTGCCAGCAGGGGCACCACTGAAGCTTTCTTT.

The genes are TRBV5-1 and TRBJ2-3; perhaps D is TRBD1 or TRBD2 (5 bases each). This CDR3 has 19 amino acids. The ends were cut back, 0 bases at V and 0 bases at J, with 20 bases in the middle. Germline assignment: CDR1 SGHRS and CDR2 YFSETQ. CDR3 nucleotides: TGCGCCAGCAGCTTGGCGGGGCATCAAGCCGGCCTTAGCACAGATACGCAGTATTTT. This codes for CASSLAGHQAGLSTDTQYF.

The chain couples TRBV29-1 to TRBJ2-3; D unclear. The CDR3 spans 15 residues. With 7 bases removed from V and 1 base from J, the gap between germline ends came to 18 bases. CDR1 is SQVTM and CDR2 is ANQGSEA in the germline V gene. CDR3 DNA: TGCAGCGCCGGGCCCCGCCTTCGAGGCACAGATACGCAGTATTTT. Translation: CSAGPRLRGTDTQYF.

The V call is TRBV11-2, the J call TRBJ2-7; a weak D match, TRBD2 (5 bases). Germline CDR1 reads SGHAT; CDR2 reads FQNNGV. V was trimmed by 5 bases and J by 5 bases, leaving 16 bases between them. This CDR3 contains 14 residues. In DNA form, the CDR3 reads TGTGCCAGCAGCAGGTCGGGAAGAGTCCACGAGCAGTACTTC. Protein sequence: CASSRSGRVHEQYF. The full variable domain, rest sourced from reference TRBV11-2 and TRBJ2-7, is EAGVAQSPRYKIIEKRQSVAFWCNPISGHATLYWYQQILGQGPKLLIQFQNNGVVDDSQLPKDRFSAERLKGVDSTLKIQPAKLEDSAVYLCASSRSGRVHEQYFGPGTRLTVT.

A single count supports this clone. Written as DNA, the CDR3 is TGTGCCAGCAGCTTAACGGGTGGAGGCACCATATATTTT. Protein: CASSLTGGGTIYF. J is TRBJ1-3 and V is TRBV11-2; D is undetermined. Germline lookup yields CDR1 SGHAT and CDR2 FQNNGV. The CDR3 has 13 amino acids. V lost 2 bases to trimming and J lost 9 bases, with 11 bases between them.

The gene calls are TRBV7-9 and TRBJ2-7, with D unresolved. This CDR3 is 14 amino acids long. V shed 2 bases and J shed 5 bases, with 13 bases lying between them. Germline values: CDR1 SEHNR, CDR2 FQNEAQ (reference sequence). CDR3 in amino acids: CASSLNSGLDEQYF. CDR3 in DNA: TGTGCCAGCAGCTTAAACAGTGGTTTAGACGAGCAGTACTTC.

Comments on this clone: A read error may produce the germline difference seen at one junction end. The CDR3 reads CASGLPWGSYF. The CDR3 DNA sequence: TGTGCTAGTGGTTTGCCCTGGGGATCCTATTTT. The gene calls are TRBV12-5 and TRBJ1-4, with D uncertain. CDR1 is LGHNT, CDR2 FRNRAP, per germline. The CDR3 length is 11 residues.

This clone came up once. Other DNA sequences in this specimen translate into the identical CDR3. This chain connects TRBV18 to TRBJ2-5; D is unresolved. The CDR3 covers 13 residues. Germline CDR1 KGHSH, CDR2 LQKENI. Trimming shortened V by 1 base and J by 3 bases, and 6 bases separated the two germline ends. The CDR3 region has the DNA TGTGCCAGCTCACCACGTCAGGAAGAGACCCAGTACTTC. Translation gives CASSPRQEETQYF.

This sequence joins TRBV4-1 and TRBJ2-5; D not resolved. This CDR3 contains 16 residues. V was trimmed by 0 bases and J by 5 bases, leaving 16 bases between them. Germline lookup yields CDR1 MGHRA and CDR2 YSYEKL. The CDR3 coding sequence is TGCGCCAGCAGCCAAGATGGACGCTTTCTGGGGGAGACCCAGTACTTC. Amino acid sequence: CASSQDGRFLGETQYF.